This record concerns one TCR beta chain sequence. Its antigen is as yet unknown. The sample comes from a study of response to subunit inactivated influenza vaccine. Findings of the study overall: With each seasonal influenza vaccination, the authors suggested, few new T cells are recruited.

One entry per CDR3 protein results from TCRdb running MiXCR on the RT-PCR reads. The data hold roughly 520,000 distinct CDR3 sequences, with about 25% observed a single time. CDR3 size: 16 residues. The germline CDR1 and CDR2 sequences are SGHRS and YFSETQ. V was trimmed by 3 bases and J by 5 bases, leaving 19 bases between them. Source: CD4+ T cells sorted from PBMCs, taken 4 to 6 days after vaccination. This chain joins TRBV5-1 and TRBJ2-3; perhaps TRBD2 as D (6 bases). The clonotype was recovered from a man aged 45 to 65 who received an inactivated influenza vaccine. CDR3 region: CASSSDSGAGGDTQYF. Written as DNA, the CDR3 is TGCGCCAGCAGCTCTGATAGCGGAGCTGGGGGAGATACGCAGTATTTT.